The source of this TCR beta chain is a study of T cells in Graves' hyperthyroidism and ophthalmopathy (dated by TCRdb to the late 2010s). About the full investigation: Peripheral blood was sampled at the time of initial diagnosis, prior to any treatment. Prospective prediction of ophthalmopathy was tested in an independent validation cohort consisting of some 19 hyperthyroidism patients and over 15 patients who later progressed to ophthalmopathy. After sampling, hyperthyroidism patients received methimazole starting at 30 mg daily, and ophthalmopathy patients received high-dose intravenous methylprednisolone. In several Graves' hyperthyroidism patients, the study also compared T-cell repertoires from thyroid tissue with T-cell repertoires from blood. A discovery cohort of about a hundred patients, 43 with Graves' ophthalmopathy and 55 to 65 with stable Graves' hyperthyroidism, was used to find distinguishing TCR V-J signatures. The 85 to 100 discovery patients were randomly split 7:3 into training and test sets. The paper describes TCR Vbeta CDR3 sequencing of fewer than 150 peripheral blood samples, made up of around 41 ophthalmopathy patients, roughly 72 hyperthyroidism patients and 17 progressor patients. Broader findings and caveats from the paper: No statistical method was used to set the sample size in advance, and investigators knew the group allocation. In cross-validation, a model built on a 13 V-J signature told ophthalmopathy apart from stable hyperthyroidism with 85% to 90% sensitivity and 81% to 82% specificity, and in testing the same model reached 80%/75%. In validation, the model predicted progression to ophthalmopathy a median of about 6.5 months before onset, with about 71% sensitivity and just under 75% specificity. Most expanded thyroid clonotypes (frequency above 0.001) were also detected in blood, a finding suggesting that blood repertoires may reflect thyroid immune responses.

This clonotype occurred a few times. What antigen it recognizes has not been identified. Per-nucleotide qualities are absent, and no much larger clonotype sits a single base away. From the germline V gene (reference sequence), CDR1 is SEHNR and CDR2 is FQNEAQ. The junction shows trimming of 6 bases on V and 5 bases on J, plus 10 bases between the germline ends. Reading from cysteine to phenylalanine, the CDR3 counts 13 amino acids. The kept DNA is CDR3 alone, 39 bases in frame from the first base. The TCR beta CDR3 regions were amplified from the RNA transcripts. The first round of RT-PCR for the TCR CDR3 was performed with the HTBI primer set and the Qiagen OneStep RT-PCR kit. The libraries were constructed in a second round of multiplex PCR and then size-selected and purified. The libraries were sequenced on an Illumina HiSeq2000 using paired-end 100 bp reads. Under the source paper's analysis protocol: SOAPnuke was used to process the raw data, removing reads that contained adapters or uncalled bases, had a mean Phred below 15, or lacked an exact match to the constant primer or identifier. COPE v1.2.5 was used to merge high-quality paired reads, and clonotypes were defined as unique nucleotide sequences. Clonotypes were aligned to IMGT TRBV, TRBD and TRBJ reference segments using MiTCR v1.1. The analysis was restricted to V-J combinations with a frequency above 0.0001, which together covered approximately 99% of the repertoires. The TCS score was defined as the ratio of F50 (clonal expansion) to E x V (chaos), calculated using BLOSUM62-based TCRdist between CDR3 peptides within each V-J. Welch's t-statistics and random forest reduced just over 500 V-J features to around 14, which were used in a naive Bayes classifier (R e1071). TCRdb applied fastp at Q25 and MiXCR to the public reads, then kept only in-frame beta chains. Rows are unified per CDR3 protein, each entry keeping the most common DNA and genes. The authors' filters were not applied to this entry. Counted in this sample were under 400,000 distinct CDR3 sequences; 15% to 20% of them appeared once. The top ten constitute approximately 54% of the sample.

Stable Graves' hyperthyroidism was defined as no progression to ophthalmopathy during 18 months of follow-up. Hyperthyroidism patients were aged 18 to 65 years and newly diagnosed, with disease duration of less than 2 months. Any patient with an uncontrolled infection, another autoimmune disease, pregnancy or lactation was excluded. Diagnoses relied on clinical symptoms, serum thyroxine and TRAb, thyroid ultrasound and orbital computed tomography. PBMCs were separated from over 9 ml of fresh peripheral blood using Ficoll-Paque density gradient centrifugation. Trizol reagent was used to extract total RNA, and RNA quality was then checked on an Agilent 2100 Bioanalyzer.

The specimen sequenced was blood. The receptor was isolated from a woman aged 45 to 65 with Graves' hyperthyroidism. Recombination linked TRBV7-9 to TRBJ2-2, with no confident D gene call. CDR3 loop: CASSFLETGELFF. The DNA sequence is TGTGCCAGCAGTTTCTTGGAAACCGGGGAGCTGTTTTTT.